The rows below give T cell receptor beta chains drawn from one sample of a study of shared clonotypes between healthy human individuals. Data came from immunoSEQ multiplex PCR; TCRdb stores just in-frame clones and leaves some out. The top ten clones hold 0.1% to 0.15% of a sample with 2 million or so clones, about 95% of them seen once. The specimen sequenced was naive CD4+ T cells sorted from blood. These receptor sequences come from a man between 18 and 29 years old in good health. The CDR3 runs from the conserved cysteine through the conserved F or W. D genes are given only for firm matches. Expanded clones get a size class; other rows say once, few or many, or leave the size out.

NA | TRBJ1-2 | once | TRBV5-4 | CASSMEGYGYTF | TGTGCCAGCAGCATGGAGGGCTATGGCTACACCTTC
TRBD1 | TRBJ1-2 | NA | TRBV6-6 | CASSEQGSYGYTF | TGTGCCAGCAGCGAACAGGGGAGCTATGGCTACACCTTC
NA | TRBJ2-1 | NA | TRBV7-8 | CASSLAVGNNEQFF | TGTGCCAGCAGCTTAGCGGTAGGGAACAATGAGCAGTTCTTC
TRBD1 | TRBJ1-1 | NA | TRBV5-1 | CASSSTGDTEAFF | TGCGCCAGCAGCTCCACAGGGGACACTGAAGCTTTCTTT
TRBD2 | TRBJ2-1 | NA | TRBV30 | CAWSPSLTSGRSNEQFF | TGTGCCTGGAGTCCCTCCTTGACTAGCGGGAGGAGTAATGAGCAGTTCTTC
NA | TRBJ1-1 | NA | TRBV7-2 | CASSFTQGNTEAFF | TGTGCCAGCAGCTTCACACAGGGAAACACTGAAGCTTTCTTT
NA | TRBJ1-1 | NA | TRBV28 | CASRNQRDEAFF | TGTGCCAGCAGAAATCAGAGGGACGAAGCTTTCTTT
NA | TRBJ1-1 | once | TRBV6-5 | CASSSSGNGPYTEAFF | TGTGCCAGCAGTTCAAGCGGCAACGGGCCTTACACTGAAGCTTTCTTT
NA | TRBJ2-3 | NA | TRBV14 | CASSREGGAGTDTQYF | TGTGCCAGCAGCCGAGAGGGGGGCGCGGGCACAGATACGCAGTATTTT
TRBD1 | TRBJ2-2 | once | TRBV19 | CASSIPRGYTGELFF | TGTGCCAGTAGTATCCCCAGGGGGTACACCGGGGAGCTGTTTTTT
TRBD1 | TRBJ2-1 | NA | TRBV18 | CASSPLTGGTSEKGNEQFF | TGTGCCAGCTCACCCCTAACAGGGGGCACTAGCGAAAAAGGAAATGAGCAGTTCTTC
NA | TRBJ2-5 | NA | TRBV28 | CASSLGLREQETQYF | TGTGCCAGCAGTTTGGGCCTCAGGGAACAAGAGACCCAGTACTTC
NA | TRBJ2-2 | NA | TRBV19 | CASCPLMTGNTGELFF | TGTGCCAGTTGCCCCCTAATGACCGGGAACACCGGGGAGCTGTTTTTT
NA | TRBJ2-3 | NA | TRBV7-9 | CASSSSGTDTQYF | TGTGCCAGCAGCTCCTCAGGGACAGATACGCAGTATTTT
NA | TRBJ1-2 | NA | TRBV29-1 | CSVAGGNYGYTF | TGCAGCGTTGCGGGGGGCAACTATGGCTACACCTTC
NA | TRBJ2-3 | NA | TRBV9 | CASSVGGSRGGDTQYF | TGTGCCAGCAGCGTAGGCGGCAGCCGCGGTGGAGATACGCAGTATTTT
NA | TRBJ1-2 | once | TRBV9 | CASSGAAVGDGYTF | TGTGCCAGCAGCGGTGCGGCGGTGGGTGATGGCTACACCTTC
TRBD1 | TRBJ1-2 | NA | TRBV19 | CASRNRGSNYGYTF | TGTGCCAGTCGTAACAGGGGCTCTAACTATGGCTACACCTTC
TRBD2 | TRBJ2-6 | once | TRBV6-5 | CATGGISGANVLTF | TGTGCCACGGGGGGAATCTCTGGGGCCAACGTCCTGACTTTC
TRBD1 | TRBJ2-7 | NA | TRBV5-7 | CASSPDRDRIHEQYF | TGTGCCAGCAGCCCGGACAGGGACAGGATCCACGAGCAGTACTTC
TRBD2 | TRBJ2-2 | NA | TRBV5-4 | CASSSGTSGRTGELFF | TGTGCCAGCAGCTCCGGGACTAGCGGGAGGACCGGGGAGCTGTTTTTT
TRBD1 | TRBJ2-7 | NA | TRBV10-3 | CAIRQTGVEEQYF | TGTGCCATCAGACAAACAGGGGTGGAGGAGCAGTACTTC
NA | TRBJ2-1 | NA | TRBV7-2 | CASTPRPSYNEQFF | TGTGCCAGCACCCCACGACCTAGCTACAATGAGCAGTTCTTC
NA | TRBJ1-2 | NA | TRBV10-1 | CASSGRGGANYGYTF | TGCGCCAGCAGTGGGCGCGGGGGCGCCAACTATGGCTACACCTTC
NA | TRBJ1-1 | NA | TRBV5-1 | CASGLGVNTEAFF | TGCGCCAGCGGGCTGGGGGTGAACACTGAAGCTTTCTTT
TRBD1 | TRBJ2-2 | NA | TRBV27 | CASSIPTGSGELFF | TGTGCCAGCAGTATCCCGACAGGGTCCGGGGAGCTGTTTTTT
NA | TRBJ2-5 | NA | TRBV5-1 | CASSFAGGSGWETQYF | TGCGCCAGCAGCTTCGCTGGGGGAAGTGGCTGGGAGACCCAGTACTTC
NA | TRBJ1-6 | NA | TRBV27 | CASRRQVGTPLHF | TGTGCCAGCAGAAGACAGGTAGGGACACCCCTCCACTTT
TRBD2 | TRBJ2-1 | NA | TRBV2 | CASSYSGTSNEQFF | TGTGCCAGTTCTTACTCCGGGACTAGCAATGAGCAGTTCTTC
TRBD2 | TRBJ2-3 | NA | TRBV5-1 | CASSATSGGPGDTQYF | TGCGCCAGCAGCGCTACTAGCGGGGGGCCGGGAGATACGCAGTATTTT
TRBD2 | TRBJ2-4 | NA | TRBV19 | CASSPIGLAVAKNIQYF | TGTGCCAGTAGTCCAATCGGACTAGCAGTAGCCAAAAACATTCAGTACTTC
NA | TRBJ1-4 | once | TRBV28 | CATCRPTNEKLFF | TGTGCCACGTGCAGACCAACTAATGAAAAACTGTTTTTT
TRBD2 | TRBJ2-1 | NA | TRBV19 | CASSPTTSPLLYNEQFF | TGTGCCAGTAGTCCAACGACTAGCCCATTATTGTACAATGAGCAGTTCTTC
NA | TRBJ1-6 | once | TRBV7-2 | CASSLSQLNNSPLHF | TGTGCCAGCAGCTTAAGTCAGCTTAATAATTCACCCCTCCACTTT
TRBD2 | TRBJ2-3 | NA | TRBV4-2 | CASSPGTSGGLGTQYF | TGTGCCAGCAGCCCGGGGACTAGCGGGGGCTTAGGGACGCAGTATTTT
NA | TRBJ1-1 | NA | TRBV7-9 | CASSLLMSGLTEAFF | TGTGCCAGCAGCTTACTGATGTCGGGTCTCACTGAAGCTTTCTTT
NA | TRBJ2-1 | NA | TRBV4-3 | CASSSGGTKTPYNEQFF | TGCGCCAGCAGCTCAGGCGGCACTAAGACGCCGTACAATGAGCAGTTCTTC
NA | TRBJ2-7 | NA | TRBV5-1 | CASSLSVVSYEQYF | TGCGCCAGCAGCTTGTCTGTAGTCTCCTACGAGCAGTACTTC
NA | TRBJ2-6 | NA | TRBV27 | CASSLSAGANVLTF | TGTGCCAGCAGTCTCTCCGCTGGGGCCAACGTCCTGACTTTC
NA | TRBJ1-2 | NA | TRBV10-2 | CASGDGVYGYTF | TGCGCCAGCGGAGACGGAGTTTATGGCTACACCTTC
NA | TRBJ2-1 | NA | TRBV5-1 | CASSLAGHGNEQFF | TGCGCCAGCAGCTTAGCGGGTCACGGGAATGAGCAGTTCTTC
TRBD1 | TRBJ1-4 | NA | TRBV7-3 | CASSLGQGKEKLFF | TGTGCCAGCAGCCTTGGACAGGGCAAAGAAAAACTGTTTTTT
NA | TRBJ2-6 | NA | TRBV29-1 | CSVGTVGESGANVLTF | TGCAGCGTTGGGACAGTCGGAGAGTCTGGGGCCAACGTCCTGACTTTC
NA | TRBJ1-1 | NA | TRBV7-9 | CASSLSANTEAFF | TGTGCCAGCAGCTTATCAGCGAACACTGAAGCTTTCTTT
TRBD2 | TRBJ2-7 | NA | TRBV30 | CAWRFRGGLYEQYF | TGTGCCTGGAGGTTCCGGGGGGGGCTCTACGAGCAGTACTTC
TRBD1 | TRBJ1-2 | NA | TRBV6-1 | CASSLTDRAYGYTF | TGTGCCAGCAGCCTAACGGACAGGGCCTATGGCTACACCTTC
NA | TRBJ2-1 | NA | TRBV15 | CATSRDRTLSYNEQFF | TGTGCCACCAGCAGAGATAGGACACTTTCCTACAATGAGCAGTTCTTC
NA | TRBJ2-7 | NA | TRBV19 | CASSIAGVSSYEQYF | TGTGCCAGTAGTATAGCCGGCGTGAGCTCCTACGAGCAGTACTTC
NA | TRBJ2-7 | NA | TRBV19 | CASSTSPGTIYEQYF | TGTGCCAGTAGTACCTCCCCCGGGACAATCTACGAGCAGTACTTC
NA | TRBJ2-5 | NA | TRBV27 | CASSLNPLGETQYF | TGTGCCAGCAGTTTAAACCCATTGGGGGAGACCCAGTACTTC
TRBD1 | TRBJ1-1 | NA | TRBV30 | CAWGQGKGNTEAFF | TGTGCCTGGGGACAGGGGAAGGGGAACACTGAAGCTTTCTTT
NA | TRBJ1-1 | NA | TRBV25-1 | CASSEGYPNTEAFF | TGTGCCAGCAGCGAGGGGTATCCGAACACTGAAGCTTTCTTT
TRBD2 | TRBJ2-5 | NA | TRBV10-2 | CASSRYPGGLGEAGETQYF | TGCGCCAGCAGCCGGTACCCGGGGGGACTAGGGGAGGCGGGAGAGACCCAGTACTTC
TRBD1 | TRBJ2-2 | NA | TRBV7-9 | CAGRPGQGPNTGELFF | TGTGCCGGCCGACCGGGACAGGGTCCGAACACCGGGGAGCTGTTTTTT
NA | TRBJ1-2 | NA | TRBV10-3 | CAISEDTLTYGYTF | TGTGCCATCAGTGAGGACACCCTGACCTATGGCTACACCTTC
TRBD1 | TRBJ1-1 | NA | TRBV4-2 | CASSQATGMNTEAFF | TGTGCCAGCAGCCAGGCGACAGGGATGAACACTGAAGCTTTCTTT
TRBD2 | TRBJ2-5 | once | TRBV7-9 | CASSLFTKREVETQYF | TGTGCCAGCAGCTTATTCACCAAGCGGGAGGTAGAGACCCAGTACTTC
NA | TRBJ2-6 | NA | TRBV21-1 | CASSTAGANVLTF | TGTGCCAGCAGTACCGCTGGGGCCAACGTCCTGACTTTC
NA | TRBJ2-1 | once | TRBV4-2 | CASSQDAQRPSYNEQFF | TGTGCCAGCAGCCAAGATGCCCAGCGGCCCTCCTACAATGAGCAGTTCTTC
NA | TRBJ2-7 | NA | TRBV6-5 | CASSYYWTGPYEQYF | TGTGCCAGCAGTTACTACTGGACGGGTCCCTACGAGCAGTACTTC